This T cell receptor beta chain came from a study of cytomegalovirus exposure and HLA in healthy donors. Across the study: The approximately 670 first-cohort repertoires and the approximately 110 validation repertoires shared the same platform, a later analysis reported. Study conclusions and caveats: The study found most TCR sequences rare, yet found some public TCRs in many donors. The tendency of first-cohort TCR clusters to co-occur in the roughly 130 validation repertoires emerged from a later analysis.

This table comes from immunoSEQ multiplex PCR, and its TCRdb copy is limited to in-frame clones, with some not included. The data show some 100,000 clones, 86% seen once. Remarks on this clone: The antigen remains undetermined.

Sample: PBMCs. The sequence was collected from a man younger than 35 in good health and CMV-seronegative.

The CDR3 DNA follows: TGTGCCAGCACCCTGTGGCAGGGAGGCTACGAGCAGTACTTC. Protein sequence: CASTLWQGGYEQYF. The gene calls are TRBV5-6 and TRBJ2-7; weak D call: TRBD2 (6 bases). CDR3 length: 14 amino acids. V was cut by 6 bases and J by 3 bases, with 16 bases left in between. Germline assignment: CDR1 SGHDT and CDR2 YYEEEE.